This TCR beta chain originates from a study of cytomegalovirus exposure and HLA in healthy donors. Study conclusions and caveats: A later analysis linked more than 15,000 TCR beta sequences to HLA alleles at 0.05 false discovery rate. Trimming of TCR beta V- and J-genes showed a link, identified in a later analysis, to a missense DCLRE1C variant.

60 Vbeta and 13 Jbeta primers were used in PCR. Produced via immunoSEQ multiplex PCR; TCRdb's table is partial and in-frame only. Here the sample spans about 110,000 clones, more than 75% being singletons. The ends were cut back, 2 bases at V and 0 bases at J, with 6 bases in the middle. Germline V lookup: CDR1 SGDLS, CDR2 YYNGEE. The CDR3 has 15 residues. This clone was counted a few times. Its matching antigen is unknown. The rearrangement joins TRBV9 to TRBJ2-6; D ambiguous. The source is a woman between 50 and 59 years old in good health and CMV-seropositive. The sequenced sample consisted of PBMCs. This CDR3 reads CASSVGGSGANVLTF. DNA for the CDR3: TGTGCCAGCAGCGTTGGCGGCTCTGGGGCCAACGTCCTGACTTTC.